A selection of T cell receptor beta chains follows, all from one sample in a study of beta chain features in type 1 diabetes. Data came from immunoSEQ multiplex PCR; TCRdb stores just in-frame clones and leaves some out. The table has around 650,000 clones, roughly an eighth seen once; the top ten hold 0.095% to 0.15%. The sample consisted of naive CD4+ T cells from blood. These receptors were obtained from a man aged 30 to 39 with type 1 diabetes. Both conserved end residues are part of each CDR3. The D gene is left open where the match is weak. The listing skips clone size in some rows; elsewhere it reads once, few, many or a size class.

j_call | d_call | v_call | clone_size | cdr3_aa | cdr3_nt
TRBJ1-5 | NA | TRBV2 | NA | CASSEQGSNQPQHF | TGTGCCAGCAGTGAACAGGGTAGCAATCAGCCCCAGCATTTT
TRBJ2-3 | NA | TRBV9 | NA | CASSVQQGPDTQYF | TGTGCCAGCAGCGTACAACAGGGTCCGGATACGCAGTATTTT
TRBJ2-1 | NA | TRBV7-2 | few | CASSLENFSYNEQFF | TGTGCCAGCAGCTTAGAGAATTTCTCCTACAATGAGCAGTTCTTC
TRBJ2-1 | TRBD2 | TRBV4-3 | few | CASSQVTGLGDYNEQFF | TGCGCCAGCAGCCAAGTTACGGGACTAGGAGATTACAATGAGCAGTTCTTC
TRBJ1-6 | TRBD1 | TRBV19 | once | CASSTQGFNSPLHF | TGTGCCAGTAGTACACAGGGGTTTAATTCACCCCTCCACTTT
TRBJ2-7 | TRBD1 | TRBV9 | NA | CARGDRGSHEQYF | TGTGCCCGTGGGGACAGGGGAAGCCACGAGCAGTACTTC
TRBJ2-4 | NA | TRBV5-4 | NA | CASSLVGAKNIQYF | TGTGCCAGCAGCTTGGTGGGAGCCAAAAACATTCAGTACTTC
TRBJ1-1 | NA | TRBV7-2 | few | CASSIINTEAFF | TGTGCCAGCAGCATCATTAACACTGAAGCTTTCTTT
TRBJ1-2 | NA | TRBV29-1 | few | CSAWGSDKTNYGYTF | TGCAGCGCCTGGGGGTCGGACAAGACTAACTATGGCTACACCTTC
TRBJ2-7 | TRBD1 | TRBV19 | NA | CASRKDRGYEQYF | TGTGCCAGTAGGAAAGACAGGGGCTACGAGCAGTACTTC
TRBJ1-2 | NA | TRBV7-2 | NA | CASSSRVVGYGYTF | TGTGCCAGCAGCTCCCGAGTTGTGGGGTATGGCTACACCTTC
TRBJ2-7 | TRBD1 | TRBV9 | few | CASSGQGAYEQYF | TGTGCCAGCAGCGGACAGGGGGCCTACGAGCAGTACTTC
TRBJ2-3 | TRBD2 | TRBV11-3 | NA | CASSLRGVSTDTQYF | TGTGCCAGCAGCCTGCGGGGGGTGAGCACAGATACGCAGTATTTT
TRBJ2-1 | NA | TRBV5-1 | few | CASSLEETEEFF | TGCGCCAGCAGCTTGGAGGAGACAGAAGAGTTCTTC